The source of this T cell receptor (beta chain) is a study of blood T cell repertoires in COVID-19. On the study more broadly: Samples of COVID-19 (acute and convalescent) were obtained from the United States, Italy and Spain.

In the study's own analysis: By means of reference gene primer amplification, nucleated cell counts were estimated. Clones were read by immunoSEQ multiplex PCR, and TCRdb kept only the in-frame ones, dropping some. V and J calls and clone size are given by that table; D and trimming were obtained from the DNA. The sample includes around 250,000 clones, about nine tenths of them seen just once. In germline, CDR1 is SGHTA, CDR2 FQGTGA. The CDR3 sequence is 16 residues long. V was pared by 5 bases and J by 0 bases, with 7 bases of the junction left unmatched. This clone was seen more than once but under ten times. Participants were aged roughly 18 to 95 years, lived in over 20 US areas, and enrolled virtually. Participants' reported clinical history set cohort assignment.

The sample consisted of PBMCs or T cells enriched from blood (not recorded which). J is TRBJ2-1 and V is TRBV7-3, with 7 nucleotides matching TRBD2. This sequence originates from a woman aged 25-40 years with acute COVID-19. CDR3 region: CASSQNSGFSYNEQFF. CDR3 in DNA: TGTGCCAGCAGCCAGAATAGCGGGTTCTCCTACAATGAGCAGTTCTTC.